This T cell receptor (beta chain) was found in a study of OX40 agonist ivuxolimab in advanced cancers. The CDR3 totals 18 residues. CDR1 is SEHNR, CDR2 FQNEAQ, per germline (reference sequence). The V segment lost 1 base and the J segment 2 bases; nucleotides outside the gene matches: 10. Clones were sequenced by immunoSEQ multiplex PCR, and TCRdb holds only the in-frame ones, with some missing. The sample carries roughly 48,000 clones, under 85% recorded once. Sample: CD4+ or CD8+ T cells sorted from blood, taken in a trial of the OX40 agonist ivuxolimab. The V and J genes are TRBV7-9 and TRBJ2-7; 11 bases match TRBD2. The sequence derives from an adult with an advanced solid tumor such as melanoma, head and neck, liver or kidney cancer. Here the CDR3 DNA reads TGTGCCAGCAGCTTAGGAGATAGCGGGGGGGCGAGGCCCTACGAGCAGTACTTC. Its translation: CASSLGDSGGARPYEQYF.